Sequencing of this TCR beta chain was carried out in a study of identical twins. There are a few counts of this clonotype. Antigen unknown. TCRdb processed the 5' RACE reads anew with MiXCR; each CDR3 protein has one entry. Altogether 210,000 or so distinct CDR3 sequences are present, about 7.5% being singletons, with the ten largest covering about 2%. Healthy Caucasians alone served as donors. Points from the study as a whole: Conclusions were drawn cross-sectionally by statistical analysis, without following the same donors.

A further study also used this sample, focusing on yellow fever vaccine responses in identical twins.

The clonotype comes from a woman between 18 and 30 years old in good health. Sequenced input: memory (CD45RO+) T cells sorted from blood.

The CDR3 reads CASSVSTSGPDTQYF. The CDR3 region has the DNA TGTGCCAGCAGTGTCTCGACTAGCGGGCCAGATACGCAGTATTTT. The gene calls are TRBV6-4 and TRBJ2-3; 10 bases line up with TRBD2. Germline CDR1 reads MRHNA; CDR2 reads SNTAGT. This CDR3 is 15 amino acids long. Trimming cost V 4 bases and J 4 bases; bases outside gene matches: 5.